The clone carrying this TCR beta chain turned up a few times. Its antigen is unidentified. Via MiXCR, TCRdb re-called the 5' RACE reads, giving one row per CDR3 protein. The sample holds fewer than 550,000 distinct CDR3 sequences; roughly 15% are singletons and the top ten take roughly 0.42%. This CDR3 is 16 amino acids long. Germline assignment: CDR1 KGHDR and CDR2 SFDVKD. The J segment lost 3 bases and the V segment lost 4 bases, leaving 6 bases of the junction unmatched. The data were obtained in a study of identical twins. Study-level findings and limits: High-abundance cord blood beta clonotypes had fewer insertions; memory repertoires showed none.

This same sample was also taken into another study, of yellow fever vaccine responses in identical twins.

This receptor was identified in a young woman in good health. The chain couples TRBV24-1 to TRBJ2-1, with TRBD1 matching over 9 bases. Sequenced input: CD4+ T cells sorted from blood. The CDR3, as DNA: TGTGCCACCAGTGACGACACAGGGGGCAACTACAATGAGCAGTTCTTC. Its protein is CATSDDTGGNYNEQFF.